Following are 3 T cell receptor beta chains from one sample sequenced in a study of response to subunit inactivated influenza vaccine. TCRdb re-analysed the RT-PCR reads in MiXCR, keeping a single row per CDR3 protein. The sample holds roughly 620,000 distinct CDR3 sequences, about 11% seen once. This sample was shared with a second study, whose subject was T cells expressing NK-cell markers. According to that study: The authors generated TCR beta cDNA through 5'RACE template switching with UMIs.

Sequencing used PBMCs from blood, obtained on the day of vaccination. These receptors were obtained from a man aged 45 to 65 who received an inactivated influenza vaccine.

This clonotype showed up just once. The chain joins TRBV6-2 or TRBV6-3 to TRBJ2-7; D is possibly TRBD1 or TRBD2 (6 bases each). The CDR3 extends over 11 amino acids. V lost 7 bases and J 6 bases, leaving 10 bases between the germline ends. Germline lookup yields CDR1 MNHEY and CDR2 SVGEGT. DNA for the CDR3: TGTGCCAGCACGAGGGGGGCCGAGCAGTACTTC. Translation gives CASTRGAEQYF.

V gene TRBV29-1 combines with J gene TRBJ1-1; D gene unclear. Per the germline V gene, CDR1 is SQVTM and CDR2 is ANQGSEA. This CDR3 region has 13 residues. The V gene lost 0 bases and the J gene lost 5 bases, with 10 bases spanning the gap. The CDR3 coding sequence is TGCAGCGTTGAAGATCGGGGTTGGACTGAAGCTTTCTTT. Encoded protein: CSVEDRGWTEAFF.

This chain uses TRBV6-1 with TRBJ1-5; D is undetermined. With 2 bases removed from V and 5 bases from J, the gap between germline ends came to 7 bases. The CDR3 runs 13 residues. Germline V CDR1 and CDR2: MNHNS, SASEGT. The CDR3 loop is CASSEWRDQPQHF. The CDR3 DNA follows: TGTGCCAGCAGTGAATGGCGGGATCAGCCCCAGCATTTT.